This TCR beta chain was captured by sequencing in a study of blood T cell repertoires in COVID-19. The protocol was immunoSEQ multiplex PCR, while the TCRdb copy is restricted to in-frame clones and leaves out a portion. The profile shows 300,000 to 450,000 clones, roughly nine tenths of them singletons. Recruited during active infection, patients (from Seattle) were subsequently followed longitudinally. V was trimmed by 7 bases and J by 5 bases, leaving 14 bases between them. Germline CDR1 reads MDHEN; CDR2 reads SYDVKM. This CDR3 has 13 amino acids. Sequenced: peripheral blood. The sequence was obtained from a woman aged 55-75 years with COVID-19, enrolled during active disease. The chain uses TRBV28 and TRBJ1-2; D is unclear. Written as DNA, the CDR3 is TGTGCCAGCATAGTAGCCTCTCAATATGGCTACACCTTC. It codes for CASIVASQYGYTF.